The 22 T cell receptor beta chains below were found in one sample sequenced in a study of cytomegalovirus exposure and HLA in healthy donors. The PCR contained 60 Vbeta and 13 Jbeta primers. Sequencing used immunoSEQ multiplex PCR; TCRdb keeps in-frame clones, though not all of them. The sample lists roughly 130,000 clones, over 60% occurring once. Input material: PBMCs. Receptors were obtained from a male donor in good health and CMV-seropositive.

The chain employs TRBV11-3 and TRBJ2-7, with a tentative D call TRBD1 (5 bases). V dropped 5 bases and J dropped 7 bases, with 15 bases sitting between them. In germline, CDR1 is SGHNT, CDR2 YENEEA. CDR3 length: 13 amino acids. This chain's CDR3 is CASSQGYLGEQYF. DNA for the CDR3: TGTGCCAGCAGCCAGGGTTACCTGGGGGAGCAGTACTTC.

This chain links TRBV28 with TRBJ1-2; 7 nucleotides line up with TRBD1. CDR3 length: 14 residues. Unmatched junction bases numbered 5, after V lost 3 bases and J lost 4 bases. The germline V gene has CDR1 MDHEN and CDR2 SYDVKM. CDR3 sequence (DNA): TGTGCCAGCAGTTTGGAGGGGGCCGGCTATGGCTACACCTTC. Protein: CASSLEGAGYGYTF.

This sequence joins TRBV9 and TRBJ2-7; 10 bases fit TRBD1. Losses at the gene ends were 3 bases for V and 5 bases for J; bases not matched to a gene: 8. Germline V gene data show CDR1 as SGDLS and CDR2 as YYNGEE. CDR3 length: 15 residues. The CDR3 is CASSDSRDRGDEQYF. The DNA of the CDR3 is TGTGCCAGCAGCGACAGCCGGGACAGGGGAGACGAGCAGTACTTC.

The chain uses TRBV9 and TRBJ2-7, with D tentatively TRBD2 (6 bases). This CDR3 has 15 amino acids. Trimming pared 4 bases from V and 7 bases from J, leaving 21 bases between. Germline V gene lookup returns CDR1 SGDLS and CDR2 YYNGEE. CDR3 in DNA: TGTGCCAGCAGCAAAGAGGAGGGCGGCCTATGGGAGCAGTACTTC. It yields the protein CASSKEEGGLWEQYF.

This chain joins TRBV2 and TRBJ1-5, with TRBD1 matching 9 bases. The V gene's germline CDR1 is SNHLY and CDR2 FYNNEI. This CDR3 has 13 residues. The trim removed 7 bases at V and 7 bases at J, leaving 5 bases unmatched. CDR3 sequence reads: CASNRDREQPQHF. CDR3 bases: TGTGCCAGCAATCGGGACAGGGAACAGCCCCAGCATTTT.

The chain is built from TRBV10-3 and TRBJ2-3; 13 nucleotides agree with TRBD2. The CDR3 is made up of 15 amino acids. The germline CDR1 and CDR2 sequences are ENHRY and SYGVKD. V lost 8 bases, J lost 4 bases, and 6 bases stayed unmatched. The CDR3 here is CAIATSGGVSDTQYF. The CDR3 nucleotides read TGTGCCATCGCAACTAGCGGGGGGGTCTCAGATACGCAGTATTTT.

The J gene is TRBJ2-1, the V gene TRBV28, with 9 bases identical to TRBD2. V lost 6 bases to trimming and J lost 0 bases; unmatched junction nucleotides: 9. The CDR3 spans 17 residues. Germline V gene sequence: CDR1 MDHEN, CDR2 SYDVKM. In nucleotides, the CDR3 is TGTGCCAGCAGGAGCGGGAGGTCCCCGAGCTCCTACAATGAGCAGTTCTTC. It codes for CASRSGRSPSSYNEQFF. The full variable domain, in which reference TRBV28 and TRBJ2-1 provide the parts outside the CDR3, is DVKVTQSSRYLVKRTGEKVFLECVQDMDHENMFWYRQDPGLGLRLIYFSYDVKMKEKGDIPEGYSVSREKKERFSLILESASTNQTSMYLCASRSGRSPSSYNEQFFGPGTRLTVL.

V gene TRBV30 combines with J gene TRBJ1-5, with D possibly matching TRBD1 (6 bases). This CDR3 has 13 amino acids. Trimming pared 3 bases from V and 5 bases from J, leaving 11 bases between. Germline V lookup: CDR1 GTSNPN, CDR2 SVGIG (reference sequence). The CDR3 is CAWSPRTDQPQHF. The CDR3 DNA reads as TGTGCCTGGAGCCCCCGGACAGATCAGCCCCAGCATTTT.

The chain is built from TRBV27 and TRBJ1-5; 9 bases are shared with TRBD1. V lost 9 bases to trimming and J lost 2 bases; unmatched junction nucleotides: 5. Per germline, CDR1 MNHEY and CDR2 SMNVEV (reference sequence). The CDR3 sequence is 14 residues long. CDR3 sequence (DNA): TGTGCCAGGTATTGGACAGGGGGCAATCAGCCCCAGCATTTT. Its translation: CARYWTGGNQPQHF.

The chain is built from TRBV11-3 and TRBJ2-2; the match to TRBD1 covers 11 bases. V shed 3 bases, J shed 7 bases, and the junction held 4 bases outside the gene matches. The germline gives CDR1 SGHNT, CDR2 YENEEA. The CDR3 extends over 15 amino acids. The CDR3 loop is CASSFGTGGDGELFF. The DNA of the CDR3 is TGTGCCAGCAGCTTTGGGACAGGGGGGGACGGGGAGCTGTTTTTT.

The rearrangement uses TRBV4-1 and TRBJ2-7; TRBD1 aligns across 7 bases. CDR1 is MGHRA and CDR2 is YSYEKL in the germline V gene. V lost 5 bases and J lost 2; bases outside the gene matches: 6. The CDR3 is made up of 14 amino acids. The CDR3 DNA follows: TGCGCCAGCAGCGTTCGGGACAGTCCCTACGAGCAGTACTTC. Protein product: CASSVRDSPYEQYF.

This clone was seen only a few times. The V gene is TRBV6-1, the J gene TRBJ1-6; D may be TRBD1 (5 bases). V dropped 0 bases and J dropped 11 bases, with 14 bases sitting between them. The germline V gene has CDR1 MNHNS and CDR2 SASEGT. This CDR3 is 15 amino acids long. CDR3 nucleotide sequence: TGTGCCAGCAGTGAAGCAACAGGCGGGACGACACCCCTCCACTTT. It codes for CASSEATGGTTPLHF.

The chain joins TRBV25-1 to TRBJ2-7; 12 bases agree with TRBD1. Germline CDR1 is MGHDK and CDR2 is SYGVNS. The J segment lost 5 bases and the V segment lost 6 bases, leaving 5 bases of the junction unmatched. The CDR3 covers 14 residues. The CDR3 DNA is TGTGCCAGCAGCCCGGGGACAGGGGGCGACGAGCAGTACTTC. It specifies CASSPGTGGDEQYF.

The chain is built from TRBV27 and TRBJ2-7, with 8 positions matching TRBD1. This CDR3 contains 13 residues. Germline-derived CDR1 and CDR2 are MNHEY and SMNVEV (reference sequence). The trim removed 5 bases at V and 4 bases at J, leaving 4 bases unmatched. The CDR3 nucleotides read TGTGCCAGCAGTGGGGGACAGGCGTACGAGCAGTACTTC. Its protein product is CASSGGQAYEQYF.

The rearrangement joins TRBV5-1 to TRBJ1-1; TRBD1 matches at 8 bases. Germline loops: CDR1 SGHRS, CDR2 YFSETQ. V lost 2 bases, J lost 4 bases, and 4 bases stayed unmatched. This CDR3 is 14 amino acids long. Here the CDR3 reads CASSLAGGLTEAFF. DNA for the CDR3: TGCGCCAGCAGCTTAGCAGGGGGCCTCACTGAAGCTTTCTTT.

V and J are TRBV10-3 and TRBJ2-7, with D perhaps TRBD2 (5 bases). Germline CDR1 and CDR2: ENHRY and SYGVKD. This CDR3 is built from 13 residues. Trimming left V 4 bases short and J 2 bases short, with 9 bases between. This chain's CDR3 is CAISGSGAYEQYF. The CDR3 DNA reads TGTGCCATCAGTGGGTCCGGGGCCTACGAGCAGTACTTC.

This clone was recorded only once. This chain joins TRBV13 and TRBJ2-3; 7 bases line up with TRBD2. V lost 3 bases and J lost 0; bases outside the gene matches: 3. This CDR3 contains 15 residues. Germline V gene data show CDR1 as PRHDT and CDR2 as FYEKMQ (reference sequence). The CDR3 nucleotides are TGTGCCAGCAGCTTGGCTAGCGGAAGCACAGATACGCAGTATTTT. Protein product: CASSLASGSTDTQYF.

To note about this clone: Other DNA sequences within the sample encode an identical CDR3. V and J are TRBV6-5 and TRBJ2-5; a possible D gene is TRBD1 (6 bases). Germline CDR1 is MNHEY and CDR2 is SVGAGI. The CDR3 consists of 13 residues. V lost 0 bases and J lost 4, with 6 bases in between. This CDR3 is CASSYSGGETQYF. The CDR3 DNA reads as TGTGCCAGCAGTTACTCAGGGGGAGAGACCCAGTACTTC.

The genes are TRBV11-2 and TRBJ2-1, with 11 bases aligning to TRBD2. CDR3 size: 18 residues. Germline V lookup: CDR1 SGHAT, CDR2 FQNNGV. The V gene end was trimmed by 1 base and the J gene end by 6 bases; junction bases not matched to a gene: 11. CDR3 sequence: CASSLVSGRGGGVNEQFF. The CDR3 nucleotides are TGTGCCAGCAGCTTAGTTAGCGGGAGGGGGGGAGGGGTCAATGAGCAGTTCTTC.

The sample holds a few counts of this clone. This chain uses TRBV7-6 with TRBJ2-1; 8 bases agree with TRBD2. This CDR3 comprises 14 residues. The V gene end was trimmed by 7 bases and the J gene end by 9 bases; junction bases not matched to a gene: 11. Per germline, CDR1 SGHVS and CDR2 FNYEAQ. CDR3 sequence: CASKGLAGGAEQFF. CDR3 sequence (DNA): TGTGCCAGCAAGGGGCTAGCGGGTGGCGCTGAGCAGTTCTTC.

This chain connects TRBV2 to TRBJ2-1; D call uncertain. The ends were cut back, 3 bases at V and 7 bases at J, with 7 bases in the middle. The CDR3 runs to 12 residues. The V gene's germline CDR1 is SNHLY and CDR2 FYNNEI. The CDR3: CASSDRVNEQFF. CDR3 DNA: TGTGCCAGCAGTGATCGAGTTAATGAGCAGTTCTTC.

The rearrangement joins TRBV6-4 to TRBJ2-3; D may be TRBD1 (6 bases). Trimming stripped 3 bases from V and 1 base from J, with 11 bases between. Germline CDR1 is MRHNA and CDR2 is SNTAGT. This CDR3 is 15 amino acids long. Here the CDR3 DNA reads TGTGCCAGCAGTGAAGAAAACAGGGGCACAGATACGCAGTATTTT. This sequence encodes CASSEENRGTDTQYF.